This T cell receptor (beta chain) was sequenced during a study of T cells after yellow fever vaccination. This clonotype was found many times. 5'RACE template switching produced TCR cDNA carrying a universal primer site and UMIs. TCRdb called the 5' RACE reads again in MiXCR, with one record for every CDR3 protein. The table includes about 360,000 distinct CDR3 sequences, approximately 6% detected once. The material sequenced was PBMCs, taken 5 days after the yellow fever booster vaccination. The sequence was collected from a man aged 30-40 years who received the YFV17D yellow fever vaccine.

The CDR3 DNA reads as TGTGCCAGTAGTACTGGTCCTGGACAGAGTAGCTACGAGCAGTACTTC. Translated: CASSTGPGQSSYEQYF. The rearrangement links TRBV19 to TRBJ2-7, with D possibly matching TRBD1 (6 bases). The CDR3 contains 16 residues. The germline V and J ends were trimmed by 4 bases and 3 bases, with 19 bases remaining between them. Germline values: CDR1 LNHDA, CDR2 SQIVND (reference sequence). Full variable domain (missing parts from reference TRBV19 and TRBJ2-7): DGGITQSPKYLFRKEGQNVTLSCEQNLNHDAMYWYRQDPGQGLRLIYYSQIVNDFQKGDIAEGYSVSREKKESFPLTVTSAQKNPTAFYLCASSTGPGQSSYEQYFGPGTRLTVT.